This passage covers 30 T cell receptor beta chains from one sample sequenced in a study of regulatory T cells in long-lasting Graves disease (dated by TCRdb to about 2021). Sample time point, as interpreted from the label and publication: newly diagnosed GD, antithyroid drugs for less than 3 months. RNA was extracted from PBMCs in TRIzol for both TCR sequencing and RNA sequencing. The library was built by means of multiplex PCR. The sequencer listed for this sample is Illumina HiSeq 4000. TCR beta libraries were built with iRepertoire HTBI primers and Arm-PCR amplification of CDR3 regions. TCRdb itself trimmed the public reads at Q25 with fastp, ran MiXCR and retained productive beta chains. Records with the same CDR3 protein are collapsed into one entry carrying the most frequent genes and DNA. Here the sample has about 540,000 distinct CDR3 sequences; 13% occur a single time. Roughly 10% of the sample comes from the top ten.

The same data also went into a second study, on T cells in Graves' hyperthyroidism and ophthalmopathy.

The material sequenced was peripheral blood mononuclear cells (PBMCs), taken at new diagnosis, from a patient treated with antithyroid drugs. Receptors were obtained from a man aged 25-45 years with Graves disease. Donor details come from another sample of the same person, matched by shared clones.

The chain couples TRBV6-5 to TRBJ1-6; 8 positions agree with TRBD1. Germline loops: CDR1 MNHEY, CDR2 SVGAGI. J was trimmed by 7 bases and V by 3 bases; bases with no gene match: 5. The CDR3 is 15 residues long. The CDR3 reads CASSYRQGANSPLHF. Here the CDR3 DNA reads TGTGCCAGCAGTTATAGGCAGGGGGCGAATTCACCCCTCCACTTT.

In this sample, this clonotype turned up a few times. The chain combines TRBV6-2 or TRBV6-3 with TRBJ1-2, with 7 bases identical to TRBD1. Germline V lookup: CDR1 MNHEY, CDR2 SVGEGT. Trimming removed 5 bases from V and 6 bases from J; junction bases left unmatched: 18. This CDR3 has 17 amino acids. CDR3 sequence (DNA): TGTGCCAGCAGTGAATCTCCCTTAGGGGGCGGGGGAAATGGCTACACCTTC. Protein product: CASSESPLGGGGNGYTF.

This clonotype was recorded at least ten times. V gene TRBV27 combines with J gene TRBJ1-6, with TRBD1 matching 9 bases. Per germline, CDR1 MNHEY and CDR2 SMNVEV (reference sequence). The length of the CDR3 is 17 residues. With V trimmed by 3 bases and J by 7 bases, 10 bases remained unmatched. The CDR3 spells CASSFQGLGQGNSPLHF. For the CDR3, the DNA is TGTGCCAGCAGTTTCCAGGGCCTGGGACAGGGCAATTCACCCCTCCACTTT.

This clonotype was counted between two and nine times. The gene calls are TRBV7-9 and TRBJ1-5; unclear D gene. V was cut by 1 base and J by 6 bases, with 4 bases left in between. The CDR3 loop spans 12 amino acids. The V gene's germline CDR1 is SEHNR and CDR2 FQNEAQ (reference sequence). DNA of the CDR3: TGTGCCAGCAGCTTAGAGCCTCAGCCCCAGCATTTT. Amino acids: CASSLEPQPQHF.

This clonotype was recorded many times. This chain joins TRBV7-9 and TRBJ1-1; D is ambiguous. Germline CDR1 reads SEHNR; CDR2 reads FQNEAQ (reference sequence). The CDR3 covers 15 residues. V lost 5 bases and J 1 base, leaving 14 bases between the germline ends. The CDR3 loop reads CASSRHAGQNTEAFF. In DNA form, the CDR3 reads TGTGCCAGCAGCCGCCACGCAGGCCAGAACACTGAAGCTTTCTTT.

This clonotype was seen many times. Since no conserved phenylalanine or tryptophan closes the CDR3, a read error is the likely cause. CDR3 DNA sequence: TGTGCCAGTAGCCGACGGGGTGAAGCTTTCCTT. Its translation: CASSRRGEAFL. V gene TRBV19 combines with J gene TRBJ1-1; unclear D gene. Germline values: CDR1 LNHDA, CDR2 SQIVND (reference sequence). V was clipped by 6 bases and J by 7 bases, with 9 bases between them. This CDR3 spans 11 amino acids.

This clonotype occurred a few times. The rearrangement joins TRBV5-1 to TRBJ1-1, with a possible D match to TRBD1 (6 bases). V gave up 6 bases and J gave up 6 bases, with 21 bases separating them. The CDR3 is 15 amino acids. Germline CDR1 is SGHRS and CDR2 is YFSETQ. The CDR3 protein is CASIMSPGVMAEAFF. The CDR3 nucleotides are TGCGCCAGCATCATGAGTCCAGGGGTCATGGCTGAAGCTTTCTTT. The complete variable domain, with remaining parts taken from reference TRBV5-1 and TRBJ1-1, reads KAGVTQTPRYLIKTRGQQVTLSCSPISGHRSVSWYQQTPGQGLQFLFEYFSETQRNKGNFPGRFSGRQFSNSRSEMNVSTLELGDSALYLCASIMSPGVMAEAFFGQGTRLTVV.

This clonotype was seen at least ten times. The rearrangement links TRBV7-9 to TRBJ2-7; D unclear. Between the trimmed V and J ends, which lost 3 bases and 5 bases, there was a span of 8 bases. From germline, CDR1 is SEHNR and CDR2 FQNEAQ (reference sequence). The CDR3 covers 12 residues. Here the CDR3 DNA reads TGTGCCAGCAGCTTTTCAGCCGACGAGCAGTACTTC. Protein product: CASSFSADEQYF.

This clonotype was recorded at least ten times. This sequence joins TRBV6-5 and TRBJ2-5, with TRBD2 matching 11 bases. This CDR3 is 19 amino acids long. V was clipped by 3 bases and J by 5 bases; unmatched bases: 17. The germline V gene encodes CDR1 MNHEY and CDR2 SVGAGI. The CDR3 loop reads CASSYQLAGDGDIWETQYF. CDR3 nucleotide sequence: TGTGCCAGCAGTTATCAACTAGCGGGAGATGGCGATATTTGGGAGACCCAGTACTTC.

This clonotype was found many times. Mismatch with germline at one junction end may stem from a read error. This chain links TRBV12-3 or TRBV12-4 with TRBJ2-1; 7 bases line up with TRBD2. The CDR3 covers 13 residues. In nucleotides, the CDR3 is TGTGCCAGCAGTTTGTTTCAATCGCGGGAGCGACTCTTC. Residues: CASSLFQSRERLF.

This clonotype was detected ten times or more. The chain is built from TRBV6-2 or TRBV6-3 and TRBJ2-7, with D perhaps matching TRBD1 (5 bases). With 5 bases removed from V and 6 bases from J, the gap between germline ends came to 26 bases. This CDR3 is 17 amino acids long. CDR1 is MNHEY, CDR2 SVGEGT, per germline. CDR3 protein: CASSEWGTGLGQSEQYF. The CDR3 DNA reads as TGTGCCAGCAGTGAGTGGGGTACCGGCCTTGGACAATCCGAGCAGTACTTC.

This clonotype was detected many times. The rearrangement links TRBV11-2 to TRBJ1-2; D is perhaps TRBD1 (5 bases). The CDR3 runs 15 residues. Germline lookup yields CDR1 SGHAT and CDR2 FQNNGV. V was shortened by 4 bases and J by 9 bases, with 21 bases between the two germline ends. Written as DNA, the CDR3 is TGTGCCAGCAGCTCCCTTAAGATAGGGGCGCAACGCTACACCTTC. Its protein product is CASSSLKIGAQRYTF. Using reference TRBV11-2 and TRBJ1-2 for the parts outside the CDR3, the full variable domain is EAGVAQSPRYKIIEKRQSVAFWCNPISGHATLYWYQQILGQGPKLLIQFQNNGVVDDSQLPKDRFSAERLKGVDSTLKIQPAKLEDSAVYLCASSSLKIGAQRYTFGSGTRLTVV.

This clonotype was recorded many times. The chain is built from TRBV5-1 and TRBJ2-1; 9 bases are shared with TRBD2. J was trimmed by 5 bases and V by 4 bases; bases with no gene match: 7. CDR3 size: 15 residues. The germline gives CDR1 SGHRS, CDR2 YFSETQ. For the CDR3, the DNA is TGCGCCAGCAGCGATAGCGGGAGAAGGAACAATGAGCAGTTCTTC. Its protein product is CASSDSGRRNNEQFF.

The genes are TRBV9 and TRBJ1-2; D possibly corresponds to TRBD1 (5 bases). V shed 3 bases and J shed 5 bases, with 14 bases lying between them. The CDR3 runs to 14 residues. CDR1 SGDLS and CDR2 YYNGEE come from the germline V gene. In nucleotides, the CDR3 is TGTGCCAGCAGCGACCAGGCCTGGGGGTATGGCTACACCTTC. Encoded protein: CASSDQAWGYGYTF.

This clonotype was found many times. CDR3 residues: CSAPPTSGRYNEQFF. The CDR3 region has the DNA TGCAGTGCGCCGCCTACTAGCGGGAGGTACAATGAGCAGTTCTTC. V is TRBV20-1 and J is TRBJ2-1; 12 nucleotides match TRBD2. V shed 6 bases and J 4 bases; nucleotides not matched to a gene: 7. Germline values: CDR1 DFQATT, CDR2 SNEGSKA (reference sequence). This CDR3 is built from 15 residues.

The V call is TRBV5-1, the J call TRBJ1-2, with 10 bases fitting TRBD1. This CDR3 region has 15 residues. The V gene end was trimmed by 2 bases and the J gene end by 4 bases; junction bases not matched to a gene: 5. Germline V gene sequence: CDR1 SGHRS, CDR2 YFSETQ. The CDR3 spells CASSFGRTGGYGYTF. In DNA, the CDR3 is TGCGCCAGCAGCTTCGGGAGGACAGGGGGCTATGGCTACACCTTC.

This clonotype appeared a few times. The DNA of the CDR3 is TGCAGTGCTAGTAAGGGGGCAACAGATACGCAGTATTTT. Its protein product is CSASKGATDTQYF. V gene TRBV20-1 combines with J gene TRBJ2-3; 7 bases are shared with TRBD1. Germline values: CDR1 DFQATT, CDR2 SNEGSKA (reference sequence). V gave up 3 bases and J gave up 3 bases; unmatched junction bases: 3. There are 13 residues in the CDR3.

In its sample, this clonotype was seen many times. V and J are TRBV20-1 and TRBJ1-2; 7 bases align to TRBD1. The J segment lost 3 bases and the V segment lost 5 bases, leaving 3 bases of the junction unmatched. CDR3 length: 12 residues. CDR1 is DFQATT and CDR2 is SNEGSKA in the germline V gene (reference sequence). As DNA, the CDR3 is TGCAGTGCTGGGACAGAGGACTATGGCTACACCTTC. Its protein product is CSAGTEDYGYTF.

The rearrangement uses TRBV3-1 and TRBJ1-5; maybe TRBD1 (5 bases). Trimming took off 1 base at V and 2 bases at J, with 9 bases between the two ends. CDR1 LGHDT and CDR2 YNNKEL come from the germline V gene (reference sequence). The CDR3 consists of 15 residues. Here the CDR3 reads CASSQGVRGNQPQHF. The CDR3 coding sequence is TGTGCCAGCAGCCAAGGGGTCAGGGGCAATCAGCCCCAGCATTTT.

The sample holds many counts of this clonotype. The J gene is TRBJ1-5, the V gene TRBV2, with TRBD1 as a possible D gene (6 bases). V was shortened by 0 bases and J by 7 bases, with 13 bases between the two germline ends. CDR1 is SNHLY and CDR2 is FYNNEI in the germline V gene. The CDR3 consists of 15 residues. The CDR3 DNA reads TGTGCCAGCAGTGAAGCGCTTCAGGGGCGCCAGCCCCAGCATTTT. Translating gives CASSEALQGRQPQHF.

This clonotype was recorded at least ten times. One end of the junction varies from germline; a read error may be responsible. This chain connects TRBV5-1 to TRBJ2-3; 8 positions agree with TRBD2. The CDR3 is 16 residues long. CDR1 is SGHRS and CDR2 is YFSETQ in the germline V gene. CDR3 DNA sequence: TGTGCCAGCAGCCAAGGAGCGGGAGTGGTGTCAGATACGCAGTATTTT. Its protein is CASSQGAGVVSDTQYF.

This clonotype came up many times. CDR3 bases: TGCGCCAGCAGCTTGGTGGCTAGTCCCCTCCTAGCCCGAGAGACCCAGTACTTC. This encodes CASSLVASPLLARETQYF. This chain links TRBV5-1 with TRBJ2-5; TRBD2 is a possible D gene (5 bases). The CDR3 sequence is 18 residues long. Trimming pared 0 bases from V and 4 bases from J, leaving 22 bases between. Germline loops: CDR1 SGHRS, CDR2 YFSETQ.

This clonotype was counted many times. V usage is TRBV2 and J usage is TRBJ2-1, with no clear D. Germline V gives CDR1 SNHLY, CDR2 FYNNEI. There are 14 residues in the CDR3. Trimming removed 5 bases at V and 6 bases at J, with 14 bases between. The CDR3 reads CASSRGDWANEQFF. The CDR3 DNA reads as TGTGCCAGCAGTCGAGGCGACTGGGCCAATGAGCAGTTCTTC.

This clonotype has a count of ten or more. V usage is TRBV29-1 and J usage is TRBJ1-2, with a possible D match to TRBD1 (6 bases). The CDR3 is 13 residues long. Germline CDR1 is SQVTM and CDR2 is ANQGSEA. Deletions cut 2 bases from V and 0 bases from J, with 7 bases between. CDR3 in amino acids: CSVERTANYGYTF. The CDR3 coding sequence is TGCAGCGTTGAACGGACAGCTAACTATGGCTACACCTTC.

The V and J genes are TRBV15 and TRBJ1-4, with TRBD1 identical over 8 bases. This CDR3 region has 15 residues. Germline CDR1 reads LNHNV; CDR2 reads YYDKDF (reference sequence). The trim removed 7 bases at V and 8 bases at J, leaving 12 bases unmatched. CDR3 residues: CATNKARTGREKLFF. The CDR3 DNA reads TGTGCCACCAACAAAGCCAGGACAGGGCGGGAAAAACTGTTTTTT.

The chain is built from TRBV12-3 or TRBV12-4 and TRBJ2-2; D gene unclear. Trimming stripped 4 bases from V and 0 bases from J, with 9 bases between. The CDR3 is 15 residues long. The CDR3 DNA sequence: TGTGCCAGCAGTTCGGGCTTCTCGAACACCGGGGAGCTGTTTTTT. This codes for CASSSGFSNTGELFF.

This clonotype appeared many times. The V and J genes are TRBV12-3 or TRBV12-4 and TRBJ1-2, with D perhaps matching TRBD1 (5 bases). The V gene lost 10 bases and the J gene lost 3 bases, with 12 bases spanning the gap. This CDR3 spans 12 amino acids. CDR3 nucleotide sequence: TGTGCCATCTGGGGGGGGGACTATGGCTACACCTTC. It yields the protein CAIWGGDYGYTF.

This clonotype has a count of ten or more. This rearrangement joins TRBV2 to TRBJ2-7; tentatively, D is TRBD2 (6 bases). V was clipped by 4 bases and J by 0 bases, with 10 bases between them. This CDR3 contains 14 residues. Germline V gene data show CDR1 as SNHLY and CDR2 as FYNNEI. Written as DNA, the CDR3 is TGTGCCAGCAGTGTAGGGACTGGCTCCTACGAGCAGTACTTC. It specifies CASSVGTGSYEQYF.

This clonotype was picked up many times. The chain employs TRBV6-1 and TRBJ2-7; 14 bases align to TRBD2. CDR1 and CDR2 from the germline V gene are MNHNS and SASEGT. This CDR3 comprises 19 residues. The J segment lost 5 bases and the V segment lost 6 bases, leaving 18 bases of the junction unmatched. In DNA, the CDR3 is TGTGCCAGCAGCCGACTTCGACTAGCGGGAGGGCTCCTCGGTCACGAGCAGTACTTC. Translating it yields CASSRLRLAGGLLGHEQYF.

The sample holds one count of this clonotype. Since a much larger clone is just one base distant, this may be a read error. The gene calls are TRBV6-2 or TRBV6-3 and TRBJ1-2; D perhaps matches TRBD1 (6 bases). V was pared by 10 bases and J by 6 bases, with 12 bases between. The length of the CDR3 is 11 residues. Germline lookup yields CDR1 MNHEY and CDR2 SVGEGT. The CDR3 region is CATRAGDGYTF. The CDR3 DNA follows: TGTGCCACCCGGGCAGGGGATGGCTACACCTTC.